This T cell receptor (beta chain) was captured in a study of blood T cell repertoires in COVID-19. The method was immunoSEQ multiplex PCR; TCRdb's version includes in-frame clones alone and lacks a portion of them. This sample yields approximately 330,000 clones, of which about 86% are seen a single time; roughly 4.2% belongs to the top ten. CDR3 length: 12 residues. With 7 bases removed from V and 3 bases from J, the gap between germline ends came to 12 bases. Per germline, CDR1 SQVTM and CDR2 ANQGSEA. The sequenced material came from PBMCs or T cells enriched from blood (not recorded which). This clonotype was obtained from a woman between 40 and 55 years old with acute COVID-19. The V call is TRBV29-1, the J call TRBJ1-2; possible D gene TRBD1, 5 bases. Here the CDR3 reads CSGLTGDYGYTF. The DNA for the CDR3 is TGCAGCGGCCTTACAGGAGACTATGGCTACACCTTC.